This T cell receptor (beta chain) was documented in a study of T-cell memory formation after mild COVID-19. Study as a whole: There were largely donor-specific TCR clusters. Regarding the study as a whole: Later expanders leaned CD4+, whereas clones that contracted between day 15 and 85 were balanced CD4/CD8. The SARS-CoV-2 specificity of second-wave clones reaching peak at day 37 remained unverified.

A note on this clonotype: Its antigen is not known.

The CDR3 has 14 residues. Germline CDR1 reads MRHNA; CDR2 reads SNTAGT. With V trimmed by 6 bases and J by 6 bases, 3 bases remained unmatched. Employing constant-segment primers, 5'RACE generated TCR alpha and TCR beta cDNA libraries bearing sample barcodes and UMIs. A single record per CDR3 protein comes from TCRdb applying MiXCR to the 5' RACE reads. Of more than 300,000 distinct CDR3 sequences listed, approximately 15% are singletons. The clonotype originates from a man aged 18-30 years who had mild COVID-19 (a few samples of this study predate the infection). Cell type and time point are not known. The V and J genes are TRBV6-4 and TRBJ1-6; 9 bases match TRBD1. Sequencing was carried out using PBMCs or a T cell subset sorted from them (not recorded which). CDR3 in DNA: TGTGCCAGCAGAGGGACAGGGCCTAATTCACCCCTCCACTTT. As protein: CASRGTGPNSPLHF.